The sequence of this T cell receptor (beta chain) was determined in a study of cytomegalovirus exposure and HLA in healthy donors. Study-level points and caveats: Later analysis suggested most CMV-associated TCR beta chains were HLA-restricted. Sequence variants that were highly shared formed a cluster that was likely a sequencing artifact.

60 Vbeta and 13 Jbeta primers were used in PCR. Here immunoSEQ multiplex PCR was the method, and the copy in TCRdb shows in-frame clones only, minus some. The sample includes 150,000 or so clones, approximately 79% of them seen just once. Germline loops: CDR1 LNHDA, CDR2 SQIVND (reference sequence). The CDR3 totals 16 residues. Trimming took 3 bases from V and 4 from J; bases not matched to a gene: 7. A word on this clone: The antigen is not known.

The source is a man aged 40-50 years in good health and CMV-seropositive. The specimen sequenced was PBMCs. V and J are TRBV19 and TRBJ1-2; 11 bases are shared with TRBD1. In nucleotides, the CDR3 is TGTGCCAGTAGTATCTCCGGGACAGGGGGGATCTATGGCTACACCTTC. Its protein is CASSISGTGGIYGYTF.